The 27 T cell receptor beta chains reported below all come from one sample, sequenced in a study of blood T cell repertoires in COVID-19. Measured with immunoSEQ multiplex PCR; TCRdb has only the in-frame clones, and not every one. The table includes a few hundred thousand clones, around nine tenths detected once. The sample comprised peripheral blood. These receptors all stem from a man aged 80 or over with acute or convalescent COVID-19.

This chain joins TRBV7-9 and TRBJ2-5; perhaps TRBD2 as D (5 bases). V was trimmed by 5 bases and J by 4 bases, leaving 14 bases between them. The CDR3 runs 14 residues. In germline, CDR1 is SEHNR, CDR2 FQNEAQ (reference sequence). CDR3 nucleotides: TGTGCCAGCAGCCAGGTAGAGGGCCGAGAGACCCAGTACTTC. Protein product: CASSQVEGRETQYF.

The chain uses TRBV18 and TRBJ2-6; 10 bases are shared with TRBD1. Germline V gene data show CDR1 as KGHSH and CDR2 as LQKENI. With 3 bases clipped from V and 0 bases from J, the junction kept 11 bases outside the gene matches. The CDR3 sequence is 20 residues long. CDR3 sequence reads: CASSPLGQGKSSSGANVLTF. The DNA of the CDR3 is TGTGCCAGCTCACCGTTGGGACAGGGGAAAAGTAGCTCTGGGGCCAACGTCCTGACTTTC.

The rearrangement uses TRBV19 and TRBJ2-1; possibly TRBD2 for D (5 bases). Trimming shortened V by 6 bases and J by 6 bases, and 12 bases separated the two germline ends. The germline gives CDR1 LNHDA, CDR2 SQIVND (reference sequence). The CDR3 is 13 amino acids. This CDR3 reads CASSPGSINEQFF. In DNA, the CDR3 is TGTGCCAGTAGCCCGGGATCTATCAATGAGCAGTTCTTC.

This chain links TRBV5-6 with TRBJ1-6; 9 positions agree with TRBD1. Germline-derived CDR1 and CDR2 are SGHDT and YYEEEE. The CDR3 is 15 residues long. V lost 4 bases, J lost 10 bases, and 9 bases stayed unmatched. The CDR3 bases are TGTGCCAGCAGCATCCCGGGACAGGGTCGGTCACCCCTCCACTTT. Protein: CASSIPGQGRSPLHF.

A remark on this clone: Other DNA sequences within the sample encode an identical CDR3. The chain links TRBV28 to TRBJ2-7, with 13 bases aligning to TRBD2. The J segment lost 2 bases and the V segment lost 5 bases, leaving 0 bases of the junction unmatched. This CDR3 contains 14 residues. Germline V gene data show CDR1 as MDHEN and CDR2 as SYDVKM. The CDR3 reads CASSTSGRAYEQYF. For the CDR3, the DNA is TGTGCCAGCAGTACTAGCGGGAGGGCCTACGAGCAGTACTTC. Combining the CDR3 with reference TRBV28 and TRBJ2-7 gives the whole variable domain DVKVTQSSRYLVKRTGEKVFLECVQDMDHENMFWYRQDPGLGLRLIYFSYDVKMKEKGDIPEGYSVSREKKERFSLILESASTNQTSMYLCASSTSGRAYEQYFGPGTRLTVT.

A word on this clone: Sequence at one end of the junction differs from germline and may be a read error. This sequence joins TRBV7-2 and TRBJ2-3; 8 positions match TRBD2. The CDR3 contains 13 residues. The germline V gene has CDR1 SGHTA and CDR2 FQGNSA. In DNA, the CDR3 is TGTGCCAGCAGTTTGGACTTAGCGGGATTAAGGCTCTGG. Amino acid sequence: CASSLDLAGLRLW.

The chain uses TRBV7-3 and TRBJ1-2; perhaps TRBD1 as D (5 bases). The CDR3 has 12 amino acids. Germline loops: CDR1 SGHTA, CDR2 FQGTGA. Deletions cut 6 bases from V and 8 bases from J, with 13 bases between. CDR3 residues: CASSTGYGGYTF. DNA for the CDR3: TGTGCCAGCAGTACAGGCTATGGCGGCTACACCTTC.

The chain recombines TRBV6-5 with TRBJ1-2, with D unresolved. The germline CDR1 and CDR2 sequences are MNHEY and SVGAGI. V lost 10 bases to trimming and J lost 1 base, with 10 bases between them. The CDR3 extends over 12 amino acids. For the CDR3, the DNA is TGTGCCACCACGGGGATTAACTATGGCTACACCTTC. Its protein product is CATTGINYGYTF.

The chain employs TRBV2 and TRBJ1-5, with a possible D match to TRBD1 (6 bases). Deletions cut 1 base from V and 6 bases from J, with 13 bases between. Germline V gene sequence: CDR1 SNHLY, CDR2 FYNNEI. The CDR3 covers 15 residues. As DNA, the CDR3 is TGTGCCAGCAGTGAAGGTTTGACAGGACTTCAGCCCCAGCATTTT. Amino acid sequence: CASSEGLTGLQPQHF.

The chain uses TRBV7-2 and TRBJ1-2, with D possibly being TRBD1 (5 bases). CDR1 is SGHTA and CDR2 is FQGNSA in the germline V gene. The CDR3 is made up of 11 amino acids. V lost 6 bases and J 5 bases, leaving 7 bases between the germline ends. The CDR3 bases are TGTGCCAGCAGACAGGAGTATGGCTACACCTTC. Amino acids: CASRQEYGYTF.

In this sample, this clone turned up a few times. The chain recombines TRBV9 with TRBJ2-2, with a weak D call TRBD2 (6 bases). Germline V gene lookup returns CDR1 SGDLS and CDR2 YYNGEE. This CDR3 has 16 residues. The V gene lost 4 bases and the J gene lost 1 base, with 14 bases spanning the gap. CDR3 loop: CASSPPWGENTGELFF. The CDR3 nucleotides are TGTGCCAGCAGCCCTCCTTGGGGGGAGAACACCGGGGAGCTGTTTTTT.

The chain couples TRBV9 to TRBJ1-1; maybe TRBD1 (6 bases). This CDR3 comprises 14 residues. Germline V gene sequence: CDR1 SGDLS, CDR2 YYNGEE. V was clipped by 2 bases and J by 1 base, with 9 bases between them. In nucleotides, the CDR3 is TGTGCCAGCAGCGTTGGACAGACGAACACTGAAGCTTTCTTT. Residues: CASSVGQTNTEAFF.

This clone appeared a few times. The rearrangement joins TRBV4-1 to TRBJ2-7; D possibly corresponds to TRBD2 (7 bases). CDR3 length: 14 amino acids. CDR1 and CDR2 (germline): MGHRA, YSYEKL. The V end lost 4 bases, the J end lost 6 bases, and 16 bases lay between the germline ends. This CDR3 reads CASSPKVRGAEQYF. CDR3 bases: TGCGCCAGCAGCCCAAAGGTCCGGGGGGCCGAGCAGTACTTC.

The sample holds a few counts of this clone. CDR3 sequence reads: CASKREDRSTEAFF. As DNA, the CDR3 is TGTGCCAGCAAGAGGGAGGATAGGAGTACTGAAGCTTTCTTT. This sequence joins TRBV2 and TRBJ1-1; D is undetermined. The CDR3 has 14 amino acids. CDR1 is SNHLY and CDR2 is FYNNEI in the germline V gene. The V and J ends lost 7 bases and 5 bases respectively, with 17 bases between them.

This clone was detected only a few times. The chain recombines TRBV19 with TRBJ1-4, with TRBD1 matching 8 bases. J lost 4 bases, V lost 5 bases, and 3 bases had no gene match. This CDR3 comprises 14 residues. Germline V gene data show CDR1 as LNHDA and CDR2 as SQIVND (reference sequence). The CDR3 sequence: CASSSTGVNEKLFF. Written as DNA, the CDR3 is TGTGCCAGTAGTTCGACAGGGGTTAATGAAAAACTGTTTTTT.

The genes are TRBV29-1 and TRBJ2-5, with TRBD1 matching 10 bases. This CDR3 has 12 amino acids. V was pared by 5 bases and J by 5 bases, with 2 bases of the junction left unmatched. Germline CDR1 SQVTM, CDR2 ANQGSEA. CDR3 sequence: CSVWTGGETQYF. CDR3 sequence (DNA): TGCAGCGTTTGGACAGGGGGGGAGACCCAGTACTTC.

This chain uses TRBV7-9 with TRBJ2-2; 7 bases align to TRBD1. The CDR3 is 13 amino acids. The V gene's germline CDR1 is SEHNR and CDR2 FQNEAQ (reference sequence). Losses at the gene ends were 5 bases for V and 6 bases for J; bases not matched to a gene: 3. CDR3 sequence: CASSLGGSGELFF. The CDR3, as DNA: TGTGCCAGCAGCCTAGGGGGCTCCGGGGAGCTGTTTTTT.

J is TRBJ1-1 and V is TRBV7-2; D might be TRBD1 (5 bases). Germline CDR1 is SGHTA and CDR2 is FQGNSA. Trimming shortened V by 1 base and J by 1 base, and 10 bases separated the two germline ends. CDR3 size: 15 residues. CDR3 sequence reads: CASSLVGGANTEAFF. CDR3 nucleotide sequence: TGTGCCAGCAGCTTAGTTGGAGGGGCGAACACTGAAGCTTTCTTT.

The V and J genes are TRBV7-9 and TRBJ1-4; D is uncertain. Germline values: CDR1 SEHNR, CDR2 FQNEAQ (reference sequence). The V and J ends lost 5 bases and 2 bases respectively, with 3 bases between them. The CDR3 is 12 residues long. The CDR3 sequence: CASSHTNEKLFF. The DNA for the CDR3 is TGTGCCAGCAGCCATACTAATGAAAAACTGTTTTTT.

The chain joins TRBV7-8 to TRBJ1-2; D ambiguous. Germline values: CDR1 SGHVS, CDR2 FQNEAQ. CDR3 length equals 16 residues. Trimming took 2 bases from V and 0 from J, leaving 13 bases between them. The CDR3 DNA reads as TGTGCCAGCAGCTTAAATTTACTAGTCCCTAACTATGGCTACACCTTC. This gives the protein CASSLNLLVPNYGYTF.

The CDR3 region is CASSVGVGLTEAFF. The DNA for the CDR3 is TGTGCCAGCAGCGTAGGGGTGGGACTCACTGAAGCTTTCTTT. The chain has TRBV9 and TRBJ1-1; D might be TRBD1 (5 bases). The CDR3 has 14 residues. The V end was cut by 0 bases, the J end by 4 bases, with 10 bases between. Germline V CDR1 and CDR2: SGDLS, YYNGEE.

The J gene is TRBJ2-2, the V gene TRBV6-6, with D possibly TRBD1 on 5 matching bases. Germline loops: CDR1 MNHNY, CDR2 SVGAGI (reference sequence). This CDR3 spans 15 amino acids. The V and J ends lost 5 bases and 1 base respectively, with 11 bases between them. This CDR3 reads CASSPPTGNTGELFF. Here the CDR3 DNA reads TGTGCCAGCAGTCCCCCAACAGGGAACACCGGGGAGCTGTTTTTT.

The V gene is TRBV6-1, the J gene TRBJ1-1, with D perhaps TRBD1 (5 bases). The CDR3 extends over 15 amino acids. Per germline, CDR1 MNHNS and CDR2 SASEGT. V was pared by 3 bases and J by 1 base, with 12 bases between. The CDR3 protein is CASSERGVSNTEAFF. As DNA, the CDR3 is TGTGCCAGCAGTGAGCGGGGGGTTTCGAACACTGAAGCTTTCTTT.

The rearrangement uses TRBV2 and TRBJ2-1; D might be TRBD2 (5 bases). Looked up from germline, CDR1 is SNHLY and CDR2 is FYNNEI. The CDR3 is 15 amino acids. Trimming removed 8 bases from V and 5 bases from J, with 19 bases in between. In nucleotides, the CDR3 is TGTGCCAGCCCGAGGGCCGCGGAGGCCCACAATGAGCAGTTCTTC. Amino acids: CASPRAAEAHNEQFF.

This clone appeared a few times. CDR3 in amino acids: CASSERNRVGVYGYTF. In DNA form, the CDR3 reads TGTGCCAGCAGCGAGAGAAACAGGGTGGGCGTCTATGGCTACACCTTC. The chain recombines TRBV7-9 with TRBJ1-2, with D possibly TRBD1 on 6 matching bases. The CDR3 consists of 16 residues. V was trimmed by 5 bases and J by 4 bases, leaving 20 bases between them. Germline V gives CDR1 SEHNR, CDR2 FQNEAQ (reference sequence). Full variable domain (rest looked up from reference TRBV7-9 and TRBJ1-2): DTGVSQNPRHKITKRGQNVTFRCDPISEHNRLYWYRQTLGQGPEFLTYFQNEAQLEKSRLLSDRFSAERPKGSFSTLEIQRTEQGDSAMYLCASSERNRVGVYGYTFGSGTRLTVV.

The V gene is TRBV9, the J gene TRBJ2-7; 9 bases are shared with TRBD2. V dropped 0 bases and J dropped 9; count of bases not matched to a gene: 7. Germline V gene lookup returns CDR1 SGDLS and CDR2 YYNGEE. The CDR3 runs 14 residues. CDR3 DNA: TGTGCCAGCAGCGTAGATGGCGGGAGGGCCGGGCAGTACTTC. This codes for CASSVDGGRAGQYF. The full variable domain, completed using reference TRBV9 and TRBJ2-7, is DSGVTQTPKHLITATGQRVTLRCSPRSGDLSVYWYQQSLDQGLQFLIQYYNGEERAKGNILERFSAQQFPDLHSELNLSSLELGDSALYFCASSVDGGRAGQYFGPGTRLTVT.

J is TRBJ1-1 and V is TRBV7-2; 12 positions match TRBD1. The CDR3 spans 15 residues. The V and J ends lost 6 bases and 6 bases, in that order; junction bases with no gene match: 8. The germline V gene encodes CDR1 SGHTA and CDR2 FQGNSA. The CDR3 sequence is CASSHPGTGGAEAFF. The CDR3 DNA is TGTGCCAGCAGTCACCCCGGGACAGGGGGCGCTGAAGCTTTCTTT.